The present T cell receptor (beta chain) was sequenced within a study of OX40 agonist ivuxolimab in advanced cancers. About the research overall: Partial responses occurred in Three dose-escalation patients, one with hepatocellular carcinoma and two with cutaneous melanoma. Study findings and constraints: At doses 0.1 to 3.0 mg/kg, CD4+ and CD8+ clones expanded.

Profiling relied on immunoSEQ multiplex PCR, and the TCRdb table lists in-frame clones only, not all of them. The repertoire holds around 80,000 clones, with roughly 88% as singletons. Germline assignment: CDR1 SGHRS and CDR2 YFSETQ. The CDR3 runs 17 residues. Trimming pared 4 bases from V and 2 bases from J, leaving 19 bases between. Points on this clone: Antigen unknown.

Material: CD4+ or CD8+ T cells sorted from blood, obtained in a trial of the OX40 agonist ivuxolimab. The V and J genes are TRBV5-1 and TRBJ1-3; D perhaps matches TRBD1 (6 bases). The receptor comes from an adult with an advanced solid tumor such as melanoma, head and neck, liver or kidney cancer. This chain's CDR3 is CASSTTTGILAGNTIYF. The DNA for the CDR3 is TGCGCCAGCAGCACCACGACAGGAATTCTCGCTGGAAACACCATATATTTT.